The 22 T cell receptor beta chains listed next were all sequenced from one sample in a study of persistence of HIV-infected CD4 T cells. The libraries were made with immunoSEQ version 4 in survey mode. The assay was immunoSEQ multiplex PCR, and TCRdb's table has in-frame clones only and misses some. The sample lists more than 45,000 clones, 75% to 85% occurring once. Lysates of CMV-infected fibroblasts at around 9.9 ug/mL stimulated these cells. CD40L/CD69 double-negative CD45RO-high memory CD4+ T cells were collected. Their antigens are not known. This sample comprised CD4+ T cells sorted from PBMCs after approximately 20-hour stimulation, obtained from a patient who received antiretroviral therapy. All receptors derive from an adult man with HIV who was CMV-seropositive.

CDR3 sequence reads: CASSSDFMNTEAFF. CDR3 sequence (DNA): TGTGCCAGTAGTTCAGATTTCATGAACACTGAAGCTTTCTTT. The chain has TRBV19 and TRBJ1-1; D unresolved. V shed 5 bases and J shed 0 bases, with 10 bases lying between them. Germline V gene sequence: CDR1 LNHDA, CDR2 SQIVND (reference sequence). This CDR3 spans 14 amino acids. The full variable domain, completed using reference TRBV19 and TRBJ1-1, is DGGITQSPKYLFRKEGQNVTLSCEQNLNHDAMYWYRQDPGQGLRLIYYSQIVNDFQKGDIAEGYSVSREKKESFPLTVTSAQKNPTAFYLCASSSDFMNTEAFFGQGTRLTVV.

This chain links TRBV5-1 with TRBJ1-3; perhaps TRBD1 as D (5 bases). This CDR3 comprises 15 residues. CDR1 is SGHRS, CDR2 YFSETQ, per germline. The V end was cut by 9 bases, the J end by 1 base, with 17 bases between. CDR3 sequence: CATAPDIFSGNTIYF. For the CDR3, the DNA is TGCGCCACCGCCCCGGACATCTTTTCTGGAAACACCATATATTTT.

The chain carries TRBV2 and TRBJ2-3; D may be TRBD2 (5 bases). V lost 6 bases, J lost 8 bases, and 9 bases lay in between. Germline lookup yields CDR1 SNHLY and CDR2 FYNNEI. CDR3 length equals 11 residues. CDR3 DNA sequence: TGTGCCAGCAGCCGGGATGGTACGCAGTATTTT. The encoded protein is CASSRDGTQYF. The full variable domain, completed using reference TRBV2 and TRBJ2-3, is EPEVTQTPSHQVTQMGQEVILRCVPISNHLYFYWYRQILGQKVEFLVSFYNNEISEKSEIFDDQFSVERPDGSNFTLKIRSTKLEDSAMYFCASSRDGTQYFGPGTRLTVL.

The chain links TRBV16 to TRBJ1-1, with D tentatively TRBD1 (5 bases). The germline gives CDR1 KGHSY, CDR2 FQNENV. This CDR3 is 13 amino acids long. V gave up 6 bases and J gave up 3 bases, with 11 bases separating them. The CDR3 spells CASSNWGDTEAFF. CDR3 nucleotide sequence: TGTGCCAGCAGTAACTGGGGGGACACTGAAGCTTTCTTT.

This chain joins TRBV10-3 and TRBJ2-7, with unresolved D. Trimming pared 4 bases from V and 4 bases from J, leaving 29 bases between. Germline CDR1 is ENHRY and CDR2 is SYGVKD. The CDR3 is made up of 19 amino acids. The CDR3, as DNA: TGTGCCATCAGTGCGGCCGGACGGCAACTCTCCGGCTCTGCTTACGAGCAGTACTTC. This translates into CAISAAGRQLSGSAYEQYF.

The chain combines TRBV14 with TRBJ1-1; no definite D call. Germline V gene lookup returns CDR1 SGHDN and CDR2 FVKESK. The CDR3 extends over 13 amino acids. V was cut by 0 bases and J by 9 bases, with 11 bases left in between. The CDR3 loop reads CASSQDTVTQAFF. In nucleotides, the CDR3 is TGTGCCAGCAGCCAAGACACAGTGACCCAAGCTTTCTTT.

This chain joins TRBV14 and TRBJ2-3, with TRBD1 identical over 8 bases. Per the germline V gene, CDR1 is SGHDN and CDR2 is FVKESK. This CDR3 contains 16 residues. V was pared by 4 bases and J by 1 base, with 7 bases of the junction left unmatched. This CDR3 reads CASSPRTGWGTDTQYF. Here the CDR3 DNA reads TGTGCCAGCAGCCCACGGACAGGGTGGGGCACAGATACGCAGTATTTT. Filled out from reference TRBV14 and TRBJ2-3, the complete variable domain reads EAGVTQFPSHSVIEKGQTVTLRCDPISGHDNLYWYRRVMGKEIKFLLHFVKESKQDESGMPNNRFLAERTGGTYSTLKVQPAELEDSGVYFCASSPRTGWGTDTQYFGPGTRLTVL.

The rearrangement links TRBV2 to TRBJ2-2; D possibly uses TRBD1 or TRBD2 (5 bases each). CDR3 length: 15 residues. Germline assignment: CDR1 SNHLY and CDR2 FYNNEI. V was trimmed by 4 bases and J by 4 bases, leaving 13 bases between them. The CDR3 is CASSVAGTSTGELFF. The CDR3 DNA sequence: TGTGCCAGCAGTGTAGCCGGGACCAGCACCGGGGAGCTGTTTTTT.

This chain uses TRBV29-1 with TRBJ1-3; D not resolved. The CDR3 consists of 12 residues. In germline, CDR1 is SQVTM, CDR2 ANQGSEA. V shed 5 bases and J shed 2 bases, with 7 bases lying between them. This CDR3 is CSVRSTGNTIYF. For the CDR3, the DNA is TGCAGCGTTCGGTCCACTGGAAACACCATATATTTT. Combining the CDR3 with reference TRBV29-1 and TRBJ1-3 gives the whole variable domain SAVISQKPSRDICQRGTSLTIQCQVDSQVTMMFWYRQQPGQSLTLIATANQGSEATYESGFVIDKFPISRPNLTFSTLTVSNMSPEDSSIYLCSVRSTGNTIYFGEGSWLTVV.

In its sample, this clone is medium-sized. The CDR3 sequence is CASRLDRLYGYTF. In nucleotides, the CDR3 is TGTGCCAGCAGGCTCGACAGGTTGTATGGCTACACCTTC. The rearrangement links TRBV6-6 to TRBJ1-2; the D gene is possibly TRBD1 (6 bases). The V end lost 6 bases, the J end lost 5 bases, and 13 bases lay between the germline ends. Germline-derived CDR1 and CDR2 are MNHNY and SVGAGI (reference sequence). The CDR3 consists of 13 residues.

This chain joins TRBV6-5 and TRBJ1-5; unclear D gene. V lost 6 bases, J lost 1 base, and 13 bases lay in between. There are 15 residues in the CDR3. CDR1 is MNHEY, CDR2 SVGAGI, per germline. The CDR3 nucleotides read TGTGCCAGCAGCCCATTCGGTGGCAGCAATCAGCCCCAGCATTTT. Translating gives CASSPFGGSNQPQHF.

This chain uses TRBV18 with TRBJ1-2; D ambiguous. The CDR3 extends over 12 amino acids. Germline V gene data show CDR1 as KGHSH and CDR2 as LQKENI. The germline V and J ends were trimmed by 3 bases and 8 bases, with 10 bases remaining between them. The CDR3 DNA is TGTGCCAGCTCACCGGAGAGCGGGGGCTACACCTTC. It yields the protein CASSPESGGYTF. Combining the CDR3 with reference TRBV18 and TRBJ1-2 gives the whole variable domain NAGVMQNPRHLVRRRGQEARLRCSPMKGHSHVYWYRQLPEEGLKFMVYLQKENIIDESGMPKERFSAEFPKEGPSILRIQQVVRGDSAAYFCASSPESGGYTFGSGTRLTVV.

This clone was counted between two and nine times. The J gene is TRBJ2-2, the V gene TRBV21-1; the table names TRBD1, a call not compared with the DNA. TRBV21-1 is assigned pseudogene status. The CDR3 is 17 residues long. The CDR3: CASSKARGTGNTGELFF. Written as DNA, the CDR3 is TGTGCCAGCAGCAAAGCGCGTGGGACAGGGAACACCGGGGAGCTGTTTTTT.

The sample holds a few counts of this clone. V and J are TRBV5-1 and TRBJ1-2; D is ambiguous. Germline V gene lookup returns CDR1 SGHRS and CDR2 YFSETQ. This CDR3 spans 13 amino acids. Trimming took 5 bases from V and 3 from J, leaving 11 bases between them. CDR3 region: CASSTDGDYGYTF. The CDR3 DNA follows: TGCGCCAGCAGTACGGACGGAGACTATGGCTACACCTTC.

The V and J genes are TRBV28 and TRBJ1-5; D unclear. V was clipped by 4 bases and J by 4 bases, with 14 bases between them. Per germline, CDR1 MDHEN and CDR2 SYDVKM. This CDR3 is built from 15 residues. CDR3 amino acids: CASSSGSGGNQPQHF. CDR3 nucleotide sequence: TGTGCCAGCAGTTCCGGCAGCGGCGGGAATCAGCCCCAGCATTTT. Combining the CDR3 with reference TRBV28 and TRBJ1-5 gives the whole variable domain DVKVTQSSRYLVKRTGEKVFLECVQDMDHENMFWYRQDPGLGLRLIYFSYDVKMKEKGDIPEGYSVSREKKERFSLILESASTNQTSMYLCASSSGSGGNQPQHFGDGTRLSIL.

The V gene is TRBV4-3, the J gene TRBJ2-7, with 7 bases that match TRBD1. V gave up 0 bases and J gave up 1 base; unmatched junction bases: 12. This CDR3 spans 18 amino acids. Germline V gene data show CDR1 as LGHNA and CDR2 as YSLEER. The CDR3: CASSQEGNRGVRSYEQYF. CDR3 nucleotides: TGCGCCAGCAGCCAAGAAGGGAACAGGGGAGTCCGTTCCTACGAGCAGTACTTC.

The CDR3 nucleotides read TGTGCCTCTACCCCAAGCCGGAACACTGAAGCTTTCTTT. Amino acid sequence: CASTPSRNTEAFF. The chain uses TRBV10-3 and TRBJ1-1; D gene uncertain. The V end was cut by 11 bases, the J end by 1 base, with 14 bases between. Germline CDR1 and CDR2: ENHRY and SYGVKD. The CDR3 loop spans 13 amino acids.

The CDR3 nucleotides read TGTGCCAGCAGTTCCACTAGTAATGAGCAGTTCTTC. It specifies CASSSTSNEQFF. This chain connects TRBV6-6 to TRBJ2-1; the D gene is possibly TRBD2 (5 bases). The CDR3 runs to 12 residues. The germline V gene encodes CDR1 MNHNY and CDR2 SVGAGI (reference sequence). Trimming took off 4 bases at V and 7 bases at J, with 8 bases between the two ends.

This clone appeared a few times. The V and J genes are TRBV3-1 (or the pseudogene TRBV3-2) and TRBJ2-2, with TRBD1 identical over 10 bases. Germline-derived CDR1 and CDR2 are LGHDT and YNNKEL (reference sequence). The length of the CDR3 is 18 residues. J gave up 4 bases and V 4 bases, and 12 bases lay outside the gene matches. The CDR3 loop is CASSPGTTGGAFTGELFF. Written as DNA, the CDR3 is TGTGCCAGCAGCCCAGGAACGACAGGGGGCGCGTTCACCGGGGAGCTGTTTTTT.

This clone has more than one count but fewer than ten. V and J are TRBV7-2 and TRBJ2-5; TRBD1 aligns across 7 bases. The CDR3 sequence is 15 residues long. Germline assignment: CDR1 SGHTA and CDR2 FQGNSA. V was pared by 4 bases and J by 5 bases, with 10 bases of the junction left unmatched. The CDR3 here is CASSSLDRQGETQYF. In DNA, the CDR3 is TGTGCCAGCAGCTCGTTGGACCGACAGGGCGAGACCCAGTACTTC.

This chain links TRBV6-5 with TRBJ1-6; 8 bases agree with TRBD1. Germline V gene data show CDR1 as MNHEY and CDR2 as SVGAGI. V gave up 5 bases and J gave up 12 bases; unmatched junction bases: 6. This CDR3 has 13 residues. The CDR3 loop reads CASSTDREGPLHF. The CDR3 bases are TGTGCCAGCAGTACGGACAGGGAGGGACCCCTCCACTTT.

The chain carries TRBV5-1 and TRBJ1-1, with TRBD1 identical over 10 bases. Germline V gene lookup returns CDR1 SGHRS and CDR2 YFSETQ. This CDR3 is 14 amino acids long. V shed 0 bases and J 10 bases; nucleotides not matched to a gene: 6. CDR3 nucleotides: TGCGCCAGCAGCTTGGCCGGACAGGGGGAAAGAGCTTTCTTT. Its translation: CASSLAGQGERAFF.